Below are 21 T cell receptor beta chains sequenced from a single sample in a study of blood T cell repertoires in COVID-19. Clones were sequenced by immunoSEQ multiplex PCR, and TCRdb holds only the in-frame ones, with some missing. Among some 500,000 clones listed, approximately 88% were seen once. Material: PBMCs or T cells enriched from blood (not recorded which). These receptors all stem from a woman aged 40 to 50 who had recovered from COVID-19.

This chain connects TRBV11-2 to TRBJ1-2; 11 positions match TRBD1. The germline CDR1 and CDR2 sequences are SGHAT and FQNNGV. This CDR3 is built from 16 residues. V shed 0 bases, J shed 7 bases, and the junction held 7 bases outside the gene matches. CDR3 protein: CASSLDLDRGRGGYTF. For the CDR3, the DNA is TGTGCCAGCAGCTTAGATTTGGACAGGGGGCGAGGTGGCTACACCTTC.

This clone was picked up one time. This chain connects TRBV3-1 (or the pseudogene TRBV3-2) to TRBJ2-2; a possible D gene is TRBD1 (5 bases). CDR3 length equals 14 residues. Germline-derived CDR1 and CDR2 are LGHDT and YNNKEL (reference sequence). V was clipped by 1 base and J by 7 bases, with 10 bases between them. The CDR3 protein is CASSQVRVHGELFF. The CDR3 coding sequence is TGTGCCAGCAGCCAAGTCAGGGTCCACGGGGAGCTGTTTTTT.

The CDR3 nucleotides read TGCGCCAGCAGCCAAGTAAATAGCGACCAAGAGACCCAGTACTTC. This gives the protein CASSQVNSDQETQYF. The rearrangement uses TRBV4-3 and TRBJ2-5; weak D call: TRBD2 (5 bases). V lost 1 base and J lost 0, with 9 bases in between. The CDR3 spans 15 residues. The germline CDR1 and CDR2 sequences are LGHNA and YSLEER.

The V and J genes are TRBV7-9 and TRBJ2-1; maybe TRBD2 (6 bases). CDR1 and CDR2 (germline): SEHNR, FQNEAQ (reference sequence). V lost 5 bases to trimming and J lost 7 bases, with 18 bases between them. The CDR3 runs 15 residues. CDR3 loop: CASSAVEGPKNEQFF. The CDR3 nucleotides are TGTGCCAGCAGCGCGGTGGAGGGGCCTAAGAATGAGCAGTTCTTC.

V gene TRBV28 combines with J gene TRBJ1-5, with 11 bases lining up with TRBD1. This CDR3 comprises 15 residues. The junction had 6 bases not matched to a gene; V was cut back by 4 bases and J by 7 bases. Germline loops: CDR1 MDHEN, CDR2 SYDVKM. The CDR3 DNA is TGTGCCAGCAGTTCCTGGACAGGGGGCACACAGCCCCAGCATTTT. It is translated as CASSSWTGGTQPQHF. Variable domain in full (rest from reference TRBV28 and TRBJ1-5): DVKVTQSSRYLVKRTGEKVFLECVQDMDHENMFWYRQDPGLGLRLIYFSYDVKMKEKGDIPEGYSVSREKKERFSLILESASTNQTSMYLCASSSWTGGTQPQHFGDGTRLSIL.

The rearrangement links TRBV5-1 to TRBJ2-1; perhaps TRBD2 as D (6 bases). Trimming removed 0 bases from V and 4 bases from J, with 11 bases in between. This CDR3 region has 15 residues. Germline CDR1 is SGHRS and CDR2 is YFSETQ. DNA for the CDR3: TGCGCCAGCAGCTTGGGGAGGGCGTCTTACAATGAGCAGTTCTTC. Its protein product is CASSLGRASYNEQFF. Combining the CDR3 with reference TRBV5-1 and TRBJ2-1 gives the whole variable domain KAGVTQTPRYLIKTRGQQVTLSCSPISGHRSVSWYQQTPGQGLQFLFEYFSETQRNKGNFPGRFSGRQFSNSRSEMNVSTLELGDSALYLCASSLGRASYNEQFFGPGTRLTVL.

This chain connects TRBV9 to TRBJ2-1; 8 nucleotides match TRBD2. V shed 4 bases and J 2 bases; nucleotides not matched to a gene: 11. From germline, CDR1 is SGDLS and CDR2 YYNGEE. CDR3 length: 17 residues. CDR3 sequence reads: CASSPLAASGPYNEQFF. DNA for the CDR3: TGTGCCAGCAGCCCCCTCGCGGCTAGCGGGCCCTACAATGAGCAGTTCTTC.

The rearrangement joins TRBV7-9 to TRBJ2-2; possibly TRBD1 for D (6 bases). V shed 4 bases and J shed 8 bases, with 17 bases lying between them. The germline CDR1 and CDR2 sequences are SEHNR and FQNEAQ (reference sequence). The CDR3 length is 15 residues. The CDR3 reads CASSSAGTPGGELFF. CDR3 DNA: TGTGCCAGCAGCTCCGCTGGGACACCCGGTGGGGAGCTGTTTTTT.

V gene TRBV18 combines with J gene TRBJ1-2; 7 positions agree with TRBD1. Per germline, CDR1 KGHSH and CDR2 LQKENI. This CDR3 spans 14 amino acids. V lost 0 bases and J lost 7; bases outside the gene matches: 5. CDR3 in DNA: TGTGCCAGCTCACCACCGACAGGGCCGGTTGGCTACACCTTC. As protein: CASSPPTGPVGYTF.

This rearrangement joins TRBV12-3 or TRBV12-4 to TRBJ1-6; tentative D call: TRBD1 (5 bases). This CDR3 has 13 amino acids. With 3 bases removed from V and 7 bases from J, the gap between germline ends came to 7 bases. Here the CDR3 DNA reads TGTGCCAGCAGTTTGACAGACAATTCACCCCTCCACTTT. This gives the protein CASSLTDNSPLHF.

This clone was counted between two and nine times. This chain joins TRBV4-2 and TRBJ1-4; TRBD1 aligns across 10 bases. The CDR3 contains 16 residues. V dropped 7 bases and J dropped 12; count of bases not matched to a gene: 17. Germline V gene data show CDR1 as LGHNA and CDR2 as YNFKEQ. The CDR3 DNA sequence: TGTGCCAGCAACCCGAGGAGGGACAGGGGCGATGCAGAACTGTTTTTT. Amino acids: CASNPRRDRGDAELFF.

The genes are TRBV6-6 and TRBJ1-2; D is uncertain. Germline assignment: CDR1 MNHNY and CDR2 SVGAGI (reference sequence). The CDR3 spans 10 residues. V dropped 0 bases and J dropped 10 bases, with 3 bases sitting between them. CDR3 in amino acids: CASSYSNYTF. CDR3 in DNA: TGTGCCAGCAGTTACTCCAACTACACCTTC.

V usage is TRBV7-2 and J usage is TRBJ2-1; D perhaps matches TRBD1 (6 bases). The CDR3 contains 15 residues. Trimming shortened V by 1 base and J by 3 bases, and 10 bases separated the two germline ends. Germline assignment: CDR1 SGHTA and CDR2 FQGNSA. CDR3 nucleotides: TGTGCCAGCAGCTTAGTGGGGGCCGGCTACAATGAGCAGTTCTTC. Its translation: CASSLVGAGYNEQFF.

The rearrangement uses TRBV6-6 and TRBJ2-2; D may be TRBD2 (5 bases). CDR3 length: 14 amino acids. CDR1 is MNHNY, CDR2 SVGAGI, per germline (reference sequence). Trimming shortened V by 11 bases and J by 1 base, and 14 bases separated the two germline ends. CDR3 in DNA: TGTGCCGGCCGGGTTCGGGAGAACACCGGGGAGCTGTTTTTT. This codes for CAGRVRENTGELFF.

V is TRBV18 and J is TRBJ1-2; possible D gene TRBD1, 5 bases. Germline V gives CDR1 KGHSH, CDR2 LQKENI. This CDR3 has 14 residues. The ends were cut back, 3 bases at V and 3 bases at J, with 11 bases in the middle. CDR3 nucleotide sequence: TGTGCCAGCTCACCGCGGGGGGGTTACTATGGCTACACCTTC. This gives the protein CASSPRGGYYGYTF.

This chain uses TRBV12-5 with TRBJ2-5; D might be TRBD2 (5 bases). The CDR3 length is 16 residues. Germline V gene data show CDR1 as LGHNT and CDR2 as FRNRAP. V was pared by 0 bases and J by 3 bases, with 14 bases between. The DNA of the CDR3 is TGTGCTAGTGGTTTGGTACTAGTGGCCGCCAAAGAGACCCAGTACTTC. Amino acids: CASGLVLVAAKETQYF.

This chain joins TRBV5-1 and TRBJ1-1, with 8 bases aligning to TRBD1. The trim removed 2 bases at V and 6 bases at J, leaving 6 bases unmatched. The CDR3 length is 14 residues. CDR1 is SGHRS and CDR2 is YFSETQ in the germline V gene. The CDR3 sequence is CASSLDRGGAEAFF. The CDR3, as DNA: TGCGCCAGCAGCTTAGACAGGGGTGGAGCTGAAGCTTTCTTT.

The chain is built from TRBV7-2 and TRBJ1-5; perhaps TRBD1 as D (5 bases). The CDR3 is made up of 14 amino acids. Germline V gene sequence: CDR1 SGHTA, CDR2 FQGNSA. Trimming took 5 bases from V and 1 from J, leaving 9 bases between them. CDR3 DNA sequence: TGTGCCAGCAGCCAGGGACTCAGCAATCAGCCCCAGCATTTT. This codes for CASSQGLSNQPQHF.

This clone was seen a single time. This chain links TRBV28 with TRBJ2-1, with TRBD1 matching 9 bases. Germline loops: CDR1 MDHEN, CDR2 SYDVKM. With 4 bases clipped from V and 0 bases from J, the junction kept 10 bases outside the gene matches. This CDR3 spans 18 amino acids. DNA for the CDR3: TGTGCCAGCAGTTCCCGGGACAGGGCCTTCAGCTCCTACAATGAGCAGTTCTTC. It yields the protein CASSSRDRAFSSYNEQFF.

The chain's CDR3 is CASSVAGEAFF. CDR3 nucleotide sequence: TGTGCCAGCAGCGTAGCAGGGGAAGCTTTCTTT. V is TRBV9 and J is TRBJ1-1; D may be TRBD1 (5 bases). This CDR3 comprises 11 residues. The germline V gene encodes CDR1 SGDLS and CDR2 YYNGEE. Trimming removed 0 bases from V and 8 bases from J, with 5 bases in between.

This chain links TRBV18 with TRBJ2-1; D remains ambiguous. CDR3 size: 15 residues. Trimming pared 0 bases from V and 5 bases from J, leaving 11 bases between. Germline-derived CDR1 and CDR2 are KGHSH and LQKENI. CDR3 DNA: TGTGCCAGCTCACCACCGAGCCTTACCAACAATGAGCAGTTCTTC. It yields the protein CASSPPSLTNNEQFF.